This T cell receptor beta chain is from a study of T cell responses to AZD1222 COVID-19 vaccine. Study results and caveats: Reports indicate that nearly half of spike-specific TCRs are directed at unmutated variant regions. Just a handful of people given AZD1222 tested seropositive at baseline. CD4 TCRs covered the whole spike, strongest at regions 160-218 and 743-854.

This clone was seen once. As yet, its antigen is unknown. Samples with a second dose at about 4 or about 12 weeks were pooled together. Data came from immunoSEQ multiplex PCR; TCRdb stores just in-frame clones and leaves some out. The sample holds under 130,000 clones; roughly 87% are singletons and the top ten take less than 2.5%. Trimming took off 4 bases at V and 1 base at J, with 20 bases between the two ends. The germline gives CDR1 SGDLS, CDR2 YYNGEE. The CDR3 runs 17 residues. This clonotype was obtained from an adult who received the AZD1222 COVID-19 vaccine. The sample was peripheral blood, taken 28 days after the second AZD1222 dose. The gene calls are TRBV9 and TRBJ2-5; maybe TRBD1 (6 bases). CDR3 sequence (DNA): TGTGCCAGCAGCTCGATGCCCTCCAGGGGCTTCCAAGAGACCCAGTACTTC. Its translation is CASSSMPSRGFQETQYF. The entire variable domain, with the rest obtained from reference TRBV9 and TRBJ2-5, is as follows: DSGVTQTPKHLITATGQRVTLRCSPRSGDLSVYWYQQSLDQGLQFLIQYYNGEERAKGNILERFSAQQFPDLHSELNLSSLELGDSALYFCASSSMPSRGFQETQYFGPGTRLLVL.